The 2 T cell receptor beta chains in this list originate from one sample, sequenced in a study of blood T cell repertoires in COVID-19 (dated by TCRdb to about 2020). Libraries came from the immunoSEQ multiplex PCR assay. Drawn from immuneACCESS, this table holds only the in-frame rearrangements with V and J called that TCRdb kept. Clones are partly lost; checked studies trace under half to an unresolved V gene and leave the rest unexplained. The sample profile shows approximately 190,000 clones; 84% of them were found once. The ten most abundant clones make up 4.5% to 6% of the sample. Sequenced input: peripheral blood. Receptors were obtained from a woman between 70 and 85 years old with active or convalescent COVID-19.

V usage is TRBV18 and J usage is TRBJ2-1; TRBD2 agrees at 7 bases. Germline CDR1 and CDR2: KGHSH and LQKENI. V was pared by 5 bases and J by 2 bases, with 9 bases of the junction left unmatched. The length of the CDR3 is 16 residues. CDR3 coding DNA: TGTGCCAGCTCATCTTTGGCTAGCGGAGCCTACAATGAGCAGTTCTTC. The encoded protein is CASSSLASGAYNEQFF.

The rearrangement uses TRBV2 and TRBJ2-1, with a tentative D call TRBD2 (5 bases). The CDR3 is 14 residues long. With 7 bases removed from V and 2 bases from J, the gap between germline ends came to 12 bases. Germline CDR1 and CDR2: SNHLY and FYNNEI. The CDR3 DNA reads TGTGCCAGCAAAGTACGAGGGACCTACAATGAGCAGTTCTTC. It codes for CASKVRGTYNEQFF. Supplemented by reference TRBV2 and TRBJ2-1, the full variable domain reads EPEVTQTPSHQVTQMGQEVILRCVPISNHLYFYWYRQILGQKVEFLVSFYNNEISEKSEIFDDQFSVERPDGSNFTLKIRSTKLEDSAMYFCASKVRGTYNEQFFGPGTRLTVL.